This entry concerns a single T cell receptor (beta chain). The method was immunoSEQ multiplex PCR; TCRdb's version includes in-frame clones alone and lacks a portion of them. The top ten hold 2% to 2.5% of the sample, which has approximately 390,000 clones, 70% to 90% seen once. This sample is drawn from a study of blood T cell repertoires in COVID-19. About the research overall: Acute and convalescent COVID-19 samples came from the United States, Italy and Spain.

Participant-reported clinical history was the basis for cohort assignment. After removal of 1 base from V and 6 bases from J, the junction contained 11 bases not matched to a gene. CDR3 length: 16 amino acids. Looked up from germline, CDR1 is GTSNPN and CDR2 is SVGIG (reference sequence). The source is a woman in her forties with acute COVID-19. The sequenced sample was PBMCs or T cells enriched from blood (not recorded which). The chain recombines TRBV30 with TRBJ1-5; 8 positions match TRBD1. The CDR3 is CAWSEGHQGAGQPQHF. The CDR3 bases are TGTGCCTGGAGTGAGGGACATCAGGGGGCGGGTCAGCCCCAGCATTTT.